The clone carrying this T cell receptor (beta chain) was recorded many times. Its antigen remains unknown. These data are taken from a study of identical twins. Using its own MiXCR run on the 5' RACE reads, TCRdb lists one record per CDR3 protein. The sample consists of about 520,000 distinct CDR3 sequences, roughly a fifth of them appearing once. Whole-study findings and limits: Alpha sequences out of frame and shared by twins had excess low generation probability.

Germline trimming cut 3 bases from V and 8 bases from J; bases unmatched to any gene: 8. This CDR3 region has 16 residues. The same specimen was also included in a second study, on T cells expressing NK-cell markers. That source notes: One of the eight sequenced donors was seronegative, whereas the other seven were HCMV-seropositive.

The V gene is TRBV12-3 or TRBV12-4, the J gene TRBJ2-1, with 12 bases that match TRBD2. The source is a woman between 18 and 30 years old in good health. Sequencing was carried out using CD4+ T cells sorted from blood. The CDR3 spells CASSFFLAGGLHEQFF. The CDR3 nucleotides read TGTGCCAGCAGTTTCTTTCTAGCGGGAGGGCTGCATGAGCAGTTCTTC.